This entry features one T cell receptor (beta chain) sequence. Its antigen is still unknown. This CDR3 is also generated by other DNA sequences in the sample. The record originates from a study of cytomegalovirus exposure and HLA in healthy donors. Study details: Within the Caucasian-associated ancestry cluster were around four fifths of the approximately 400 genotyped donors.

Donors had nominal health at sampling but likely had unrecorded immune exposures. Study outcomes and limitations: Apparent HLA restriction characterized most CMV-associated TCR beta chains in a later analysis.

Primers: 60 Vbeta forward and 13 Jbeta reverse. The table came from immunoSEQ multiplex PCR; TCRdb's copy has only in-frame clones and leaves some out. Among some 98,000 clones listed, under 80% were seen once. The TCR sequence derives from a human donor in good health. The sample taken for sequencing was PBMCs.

The CDR3 loop is CASSLNSYSNQPQHF. In nucleotides, the CDR3 is TGTGCCAGCAGCTTGAACAGTTATAGCAATCAGCCCCAGCATTTT. The gene calls are TRBV5-6 and TRBJ1-5, with D uncertain. Trimming took off 1 base at V and 0 bases at J, with 8 bases between the two ends. The CDR3 covers 15 residues. Germline V gene lookup returns CDR1 SGHDT and CDR2 YYEEEE.